The 28 T cell receptor beta chains in this list originate from one sample, sequenced in a study of cytomegalovirus exposure and HLA in healthy donors. PCR involved 60 Vbeta and 13 Jbeta primers. This table comes from immunoSEQ multiplex PCR, and its TCRdb copy is limited to in-frame clones, with some not included. This sample contains some 200,000 clones. Material for sequencing was PBMCs. These receptors were collected from a girl aged 2 to 10 in good health and CMV-seropositive.

V gene TRBV5-1 combines with J gene TRBJ1-1, with 9 bases fitting TRBD1. With 4 bases clipped from V and 0 bases from J, the junction kept 7 bases outside the gene matches. This CDR3 spans 16 amino acids. CDR1 is SGHRS, CDR2 YFSETQ, per germline. The CDR3 reads CASSQGTGPMNTEAFF. CDR3 coding DNA: TGCGCCAGCAGCCAGGGGACAGGGCCCATGAACACTGAAGCTTTCTTT.

Of note for this clone: A junction boundary mismatches the germline segment, possibly from a read error. In the same sample, other DNA sequences code for this CDR3. The chain links TRBV7-9 to TRBJ2-5; 9 nucleotides match TRBD1. This CDR3 has 16 residues. Germline V gene data show CDR1 as SEHNR and CDR2 as FQNEAQ (reference sequence). The CDR3, as DNA: TGTGCCAGCAGCCTAGCGGTAGGGACAGGGCAAGAGACCCAGTACTTC. This encodes CASSLAVGTGQETQYF.

V gene TRBV11-2 combines with J gene TRBJ1-2, with no clear D. Trimming pared 5 bases from V and 0 bases from J, leaving 16 bases between. The CDR3 is 16 residues long. Germline V gene data show CDR1 as SGHAT and CDR2 as FQNNGV. CDR3 coding DNA: TGTGCCAGCAGCCCCCGGGATCCCATTTCTAACTATGGCTACACCTTC. It codes for CASSPRDPISNYGYTF.

This chain connects TRBV4-1 to TRBJ1-4; possibly TRBD1 for D (6 bases). This CDR3 is 16 amino acids long. The germline V and J ends were trimmed by 1 base and 4 bases, with 13 bases remaining between them. Germline-derived CDR1 and CDR2 are MGHRA and YSYEKL. Here the CDR3 DNA reads TGCGCCAGCAGCCAAGGCAGAGGGGGGGGTAATGAAAAACTGTTTTTT. It encodes CASSQGRGGGNEKLFF.

The chain joins TRBV6-5 to TRBJ2-5, with 7 bases identical to TRBD2. The CDR3 consists of 13 residues. J lost 5 bases, V lost 7 bases, and 7 bases had no gene match. The germline gives CDR1 MNHEY, CDR2 SVGAGI. CDR3 coding DNA: TGTGCCAGCACCAGGACTAGAAGGGAGACCCAGTACTTC. This gives the protein CASTRTRRETQYF.

This chain connects TRBV2 to TRBJ1-2, with 8 nucleotides matching TRBD1. Trimming cost V 8 bases and J 4 bases; bases outside gene matches: 3. Germline values: CDR1 SNHLY, CDR2 FYNNEI. This CDR3 has 12 residues. The CDR3 sequence is CASLGTGYGYTF. CDR3 DNA sequence: TGTGCCAGCCTTGGGACAGGCTATGGCTACACCTTC.

The chain couples TRBV27 to TRBJ2-3; tentative D call: TRBD2 (5 bases). This CDR3 spans 14 amino acids. V lost 2 bases, J lost 6 bases, and 12 bases lay in between. From germline, CDR1 is MNHEY and CDR2 SMNVEV (reference sequence). CDR3 sequence (DNA): TGTGCCAGCAGTTTAGGGCAGAGGAGGGATACGCAGTATTTT. The encoded protein is CASSLGQRRDTQYF.

This chain joins TRBV5-6 and TRBJ2-3; no definite D call. The ends were cut back, 4 bases at V and 3 bases at J, with 12 bases in the middle. CDR1 SGHDT and CDR2 YYEEEE come from the germline V gene. The CDR3 sequence is 14 residues long. In DNA form, the CDR3 reads TGTGCCAGCAGCATAGGAGTTAGTACAGATACGCAGTATTTT. Its protein is CASSIGVSTDTQYF.

The gene calls are TRBV6-5 and TRBJ1-5; 8 bases line up with TRBD1. The ends lost 8 bases at V and 5 bases at J; junction bases unmatched: 11. The germline CDR1 and CDR2 sequences are MNHEY and SVGAGI. This CDR3 comprises 15 residues. DNA for the CDR3: TGTGCCAGCCAAACCAGACAGGGGCCAGATCAGCCCCAGCATTTT. It encodes CASQTRQGPDQPQHF.

The V gene is TRBV14, the J gene TRBJ2-1; D remains unclear. The CDR3 totals 13 residues. V was shortened by 1 base and J by 10 bases, with 11 bases between the two germline ends. Looked up from germline, CDR1 is SGHDN and CDR2 is FVKESK. The CDR3 DNA reads TGTGCCAGCAGCCAAGGTGGCGGAGCAGAGCAGTTCTTC. It encodes CASSQGGGAEQFF.

V gene TRBV7-2 combines with J gene TRBJ2-5, with 7 bases aligning to TRBD1. The end of the DNA is better explained by TRBJ2-7, so the J call may be wrong. The CDR3 is 14 residues long. Germline-derived CDR1 and CDR2 are SGHTA and FQGNSA. CDR3 in amino acids: CASSSHGTAYEQYF. The CDR3 bases are TGTGCCAGCAGCTCCCACGGGACAGCCTACGAGCAGTACTTC.

The gene calls are TRBV5-4 and TRBJ1-3; 12 bases fit TRBD1. The CDR3 length is 16 residues. Germline CDR1 and CDR2: SGHNT and YYREEE (reference sequence). The junction had 6 bases not matched to a gene; V was cut back by 4 bases and J by 4 bases. For the CDR3, the DNA is TGTGCCAGCAGCGAGGGACAGGGGGCGAGGGGAAACACCATATATTTT. Protein product: CASSEGQGARGNTIYF.

This chain links TRBV28 with TRBJ2-5; TRBD2 matches at 13 bases. Near its end, the DNA agrees better with TRBJ2-7, so the J call may be wrong. Germline-derived CDR1 and CDR2 are MDHEN and SYDVKM. This CDR3 is built from 18 residues. The CDR3 sequence: CASSLLETGLAGAYEQYF. CDR3 coding DNA: TGTGCCAGCAGTTTACTCGAGACAGGACTAGCGGGAGCGTACGAGCAGTACTTC.

The chain has TRBV27 and TRBJ2-1; no reliable D call. The length of the CDR3 is 11 residues. V lost 4 bases and J 5 bases, leaving 3 bases between the germline ends. CDR1 is MNHEY and CDR2 is SMNVEV in the germline V gene (reference sequence). The CDR3 DNA is TGTGCCAGCAGTTCGGACAATGAGCAGTTCTTC. This translates into CASSSDNEQFF.

This chain joins TRBV5-6 and TRBJ2-7, with D possibly being TRBD2 (6 bases). The germline V gene has CDR1 SGHDT and CDR2 YYEEEE. The CDR3 is 15 amino acids. V lost 1 base, J lost 2 bases, and 13 bases lay in between. CDR3 amino acids: CASSLLSSDPYEQYF. CDR3 DNA sequence: TGTGCCAGCAGCTTGTTGTCTAGCGACCCCTACGAGCAGTACTTC.

The chain is built from TRBV6-1 and TRBJ2-3; D unclear. Per germline, CDR1 MNHNS and CDR2 SASEGT. V lost 7 bases to trimming and J lost 6 bases, with 11 bases between them. This CDR3 has 12 residues. Here the CDR3 reads CASNGGGDTQYF. For the CDR3, the DNA is TGTGCCAGCAACGGCGGTGGCGATACGCAGTATTTT.

J is TRBJ2-5 and V is TRBV7-9; 9 bases are a match to TRBD2. The CDR3 runs 16 residues. Trimming removed 4 bases from V and 4 bases from J; junction bases left unmatched: 10. Germline loops: CDR1 SEHNR, CDR2 FQNEAQ (reference sequence). CDR3 sequence (DNA): TGTGCCAGCAGCTCCAAGGGCGGGAGGGTAGGAGAGACCCAGTACTTC. As protein: CASSSKGGRVGETQYF.

The V call is TRBV19, the J call TRBJ1-1; D ambiguous. CDR1 is LNHDA, CDR2 SQIVND, per germline (reference sequence). The CDR3 is 15 residues long. The V end was cut by 1 base, the J end by 0 bases, with 9 bases between. CDR3 DNA sequence: TGTGCCAGTAGTATAGTACAGTTCATGAACACTGAAGCTTTCTTT. This translates into CASSIVQFMNTEAFF.

V usage is TRBV7-9 and J usage is TRBJ2-4; D remains ambiguous. CDR1 SEHNR and CDR2 FQNEAQ come from the germline V gene (reference sequence). This CDR3 is 13 amino acids long. The V and J ends lost 3 bases and 3 bases respectively, with 6 bases between them. The CDR3 is CASSFPNKNIQYF. The CDR3 DNA sequence: TGTGCCAGCAGCTTCCCAAACAAAAACATTCAGTACTTC.

The chain employs TRBV30 and TRBJ2-3, with D perhaps TRBD2 (6 bases). This CDR3 contains 17 residues. Germline V CDR1 and CDR2: GTSNPN, SVGIG (reference sequence). Trimming removed 5 bases at V and 3 bases at J, with 24 bases between. CDR3 sequence reads: CAWAGLTRRSYTDTQYF. Written as DNA, the CDR3 is TGTGCCTGGGCGGGACTCACCCGAAGATCCTATACAGATACGCAGTATTTT. The variable domain in full, with the rest retrieved from reference TRBV30 and TRBJ2-3, is SQTIHQWPATLVQPVGSPLSLECTVEGTSNPNLYWYRQAAGRGLQLLFYSVGIGQISSEVPQNLSASRPQDRQFILSSKKLLLSDSGFYLCAWAGLTRRSYTDTQYFGPGTRLTVL.

The chain links TRBV5-1 to TRBJ2-7, with 7 positions matching TRBD1. CDR1 and CDR2 from the germline V gene are SGHRS and YFSETQ. The CDR3 contains 16 residues. V shed 0 bases and J 2 bases; nucleotides not matched to a gene: 8. The CDR3 region is CASSLEGRGLAYEQYF. The CDR3 region has the DNA TGCGCCAGCAGCTTGGAGGGCAGGGGGTTAGCCTACGAGCAGTACTTC.

The chain couples TRBV30 to TRBJ1-3; D remains unclear. The CDR3 contains 11 residues. Germline CDR1 reads GTSNPN; CDR2 reads SVGIG (reference sequence). V was clipped by 4 bases and J by 7 bases, with 8 bases between them. The CDR3 is CAWMVGNTIYF. CDR3 coding DNA: TGTGCCTGGATGGTCGGGAACACCATATATTTT.

Worth noting for this clone: At one of its ends the junction is not consistent with the germline gene, which may arise from a read error. This chain links TRBV7-7 with TRBJ2-1; D is undetermined. Germline lookup yields CDR1 SSHAT and CDR2 FNYEAQ (reference sequence). The CDR3 consists of 15 residues. CDR3 sequence (DNA): TGTGCTAGCAGCTTAGTCCTAGGCTTAGTAAGTGAGCAGTTCTTC. Its translation: CASSLVLGLVSEQFF. The full variable domain, completed using reference TRBV7-7 and TRBJ2-1, is GAGVSQSPRYKVTKRGQDVTLRCDPISSHATLYWYQQALGQGPEFLTYFNYEAQPDKSGLPSDRFSAERPEGSISTLTIQRTEQRDSAMYRCASSLVLGLVSEQFFGPGTRLTVL.

The J gene is TRBJ2-1, the V gene TRBV28; perhaps TRBD2 as D (6 bases). Trimming shortened V by 7 bases and J by 5 bases, and 18 bases separated the two germline ends. Germline V gives CDR1 MDHEN, CDR2 SYDVKM. The CDR3 covers 15 residues. In DNA, the CDR3 is TGTGCCAGCACCCCCTTTGGGCGGGACCACAATGAGCAGTTCTTC. This sequence encodes CASTPFGRDHNEQFF.

The chain combines TRBV28 with TRBJ1-5; a weak D match, TRBD1 (6 bases). The CDR3 sequence is 17 residues long. The germline gives CDR1 MDHEN, CDR2 SYDVKM. Trimming removed 2 bases at V and 0 bases at J, with 14 bases between. CDR3 DNA sequence: TGTGCCAGCAGTTTAGCCACAGGGCCAGATAGCAATCAGCCCCAGCATTTT. Amino acids: CASSLATGPDSNQPQHF.

The chain links TRBV4-2 to TRBJ2-7; 11 bases match TRBD2. The V gene's germline CDR1 is LGHNA and CDR2 YNFKEQ. The CDR3 spans 16 residues. Trimming removed 3 bases from V and 1 base from J; junction bases left unmatched: 5. The CDR3, as DNA: TGTGCCAGCAGCCACCCCGGGACTAGCGGATCCTACGAGCAGTACTTC. Protein sequence: CASSHPGTSGSYEQYF.

The chain carries TRBV6-5 and TRBJ2-7, with TRBD2 identical over 15 bases. The J segment lost 3 bases and the V segment lost 6 bases, leaving 3 bases of the junction unmatched. Germline assignment: CDR1 MNHEY and CDR2 SVGAGI. This CDR3 has 15 amino acids. The CDR3 reads CASRLGLAGGYEQYF. The CDR3, as DNA: TGTGCCAGCAGGCTGGGACTAGCGGGAGGCTACGAGCAGTACTTC.

This chain connects TRBV30 to TRBJ2-4; 7 nucleotides line up with TRBD1. The CDR3 length is 15 residues. V trimming: 0 bases; J trimming: 3 bases; junction bases outside the gene matches: 5. In germline, CDR1 is GTSNPN, CDR2 SVGIG (reference sequence). DNA of the CDR3: TGTGCCTGGAGTGTACAGGGGTATCGCAAAAACATTCAGTACTTC. It codes for CAWSVQGYRKNIQYF.